The rows below give T cell receptor beta chains drawn from one sample of a study of cytomegalovirus exposure and HLA in healthy donors. Data came from immunoSEQ multiplex PCR; TCRdb stores just in-frame clones and leaves some out. This listing includes roughly 190,000 clones. Material for sequencing was PBMCs. The origin of the receptors is a man aged 30 to 45 in good health and CMV-seronegative. Both conserved end residues are trimmed from each CDR3. Fields, in order: CDR3 protein, V gene.

CDR3: SGAQGGGYNEQF; V: TRBV29-1
CDR3: ASSQSRGHEQY; V: TRBV4-3
CDR3: ASSYRGRIYEQY; V: TRBV28
CDR3: ATVMTNGLRGTEAF; V: TRBV13
CDR3: ASTQNRHEQY; V: TRBV12-5
CDR3: ASSLTGGGRSEQY; V: TRBV7-8
CDR3: ANSAGTARNTIY; V: TRBV28
CDR3: ASSPRLQETQY; V: TRBV7-2
CDR3: AISEKGPATNEKLF; V: TRBV10-3
CDR3: AISPRQDSYEQY; V: TRBV10-3
CDR3: SVESTPGAGANVLT; V: TRBV29-1
CDR3: ASIPPGQGGEQY; V: TRBV6-5
CDR3: ASSIDPPGRTEAF; V: TRBV19
CDR3: ASSEAASGGATQETQY; V: TRBV6-1
CDR3: ASSLVRDWNYGYT; V: TRBV11-2
CDR3: ASSFSRRGIWDQPQH; V: TRBV7-9
CDR3: ASSVVSSGTDTQY; V: TRBV9
CDR3: ASSRDRGHTEAF; V: TRBV5-1
CDR3: ASSLTGTGARYGYT; V: TRBV27
CDR3: ASSPGRAYEQY; V: TRBV7-8
CDR3: ASSDQGNYNEQF; V: TRBV6-4
CDR3: ASSQDKTNYNEQF; V: TRBV4-1
CDR3: AISESATGEAF; V: TRBV10-3
CDR3: ASSPRLARNTGELF; V: TRBV19
CDR3: ASSPRPGDGYT; V: TRBV11-3
CDR3: ASMTGEGRNQPQH; V: TRBV19
CDR3: AWNIEQGFTEAF; V: TRBV30
CDR3: ASSYSSGGPNEQF; V: TRBV7-2
CDR3: ASSVPGQGVNQPQH; V: TRBV19